These T cell receptor beta chains were read from a single sample in a study of OX40 agonist ivuxolimab in advanced cancers. The assay was immunoSEQ multiplex PCR, and TCRdb's table has in-frame clones only and misses some. The repertoire includes roughly 81,000 clones, approximately 85% of them detected once, and 5% to 7% sits in the top ten. The specimen comprised CD4+ or CD8+ T cells sorted from blood, sampled in a trial of the OX40 agonist ivuxolimab. These receptors all come from an adult with an advanced solid tumor such as melanoma, head and neck, liver or kidney cancer. Both conserved end residues are part of each CDR3. Each record gives: CDR3 DNA, CDR3 protein, J gene, D gene, V gene, clone size. A D gene is named only where the DNA matches it firmly. Clone size, where shown, is once, few, many, or a class for clones that have expanded.

CDR3nt: TGTGCCACCAGCACCCGCACGTTGAACACTGAAGCTTTCTTT
CDR3aa: CATSTRTLNTEAFF
j_gene: TRBJ1-1
d_gene: NA
v_gene: TRBV15
abundance: NA

CDR3nt: TGTGCCAGTCAAATGGGGGGGAGCACAGATACGCAGTATTTT
CDR3aa: CASQMGGSTDTQYF
j_gene: TRBJ2-3
d_gene: TRBD2
v_gene: TRBV6-1
abundance: NA

CDR3nt: TGTGCCAGCAGACAGGGCCCAGGACTTTATGGCTACACCTTC
CDR3aa: CASRQGPGLYGYTF
j_gene: TRBJ1-2
d_gene: NA
v_gene: TRBV6-6
abundance: few

CDR3nt: TGTGCCAGCAGCCATGGGACTAGCGGGAGTAGCACAGATACGCAGTATTTT
CDR3aa: CASSHGTSGSSTDTQYF
j_gene: TRBJ2-3
d_gene: TRBD2
v_gene: TRBV7-3
abundance: NA

CDR3nt: TGTGCCAGCAGTCTATCCCACACAGGCGCCTACGAGCAGTACTTC
CDR3aa: CASSLSHTGAYEQYF
j_gene: TRBJ2-7
d_gene: NA
v_gene: TRBV11-2
abundance: NA

CDR3nt: TGCGCCAGCAGCCAAGGGACTAGCGGGGGGGCCAGAGATACGCAGTATTTT
CDR3aa: CASSQGTSGGARDTQYF
j_gene: TRBJ2-3
d_gene: TRBD2
v_gene: TRBV4-3
abundance: NA

CDR3nt: TGCGCCAGCAGCCCTCCAGGGGGTCGGAGGGGCTACACCTTC
CDR3aa: CASSPPGGRRGYTF
j_gene: TRBJ1-2
d_gene: TRBD1
v_gene: TRBV5-1
abundance: NA

CDR3nt: TGTGCCAGCAGCGTTGACAGGGCAAGGGGCTACACCTTC
CDR3aa: CASSVDRARGYTF
j_gene: TRBJ1-2
d_gene: TRBD1
v_gene: TRBV5-4
abundance: medium-sized

CDR3nt: TGCGCTATCCCGCCTCCGATAGCCAAAAACATTCAGTACTTC
CDR3aa: CAIPPPIAKNIQYF
j_gene: TRBJ2-4
d_gene: NA
v_gene: TRBV10-1
abundance: NA

CDR3nt: TGTGCCAGCGCGAGGGGGGGTAGTAGCACAGATACGCAGTATTTT
CDR3aa: CASARGGSSTDTQYF
j_gene: TRBJ2-3
d_gene: NA
v_gene: TRBV7-6
abundance: NA

CDR3nt: TGCGCCAGCCTGCGGGAGTTCTACAATGAGCAGTTCTTC
CDR3aa: CASLREFYNEQFF
j_gene: TRBJ2-1
d_gene: TRBD2
v_gene: TRBV10-2
abundance: NA

CDR3nt: TGCGCCAGCAGCCCGGATAGCGGGAGCACAGATACGCAGTATTTT
CDR3aa: CASSPDSGSTDTQYF
j_gene: TRBJ2-3
d_gene: TRBD2
v_gene: TRBV5-1
abundance: NA

CDR3nt: TGTGCCAGCAGCTTAGTTTTTCCTAGGGTGGGGACTAAATACTACGAGCAGTACTTC
CDR3aa: CASSLVFPRVGTKYYEQYF
j_gene: TRBJ2-7
d_gene: TRBD2
v_gene: TRBV11-2
abundance: NA

CDR3nt: TGTGCCAGCTCAAACACCGGGGAGCTGTTTTTT
CDR3aa: CASSNTGELFF
j_gene: TRBJ2-2
d_gene: NA
v_gene: TRBV18
abundance: NA

CDR3nt: TGTGCCTGGACGTCAGGGGGGACTTCACCCCTCCACTTT
CDR3aa: CAWTSGGTSPLHF
j_gene: TRBJ1-6
d_gene: TRBD1
v_gene: TRBV30
abundance: NA